The sequence of this TCR beta chain was determined in a study of T-cell memory formation after mild COVID-19. TCRdb processed the 5' RACE reads anew with MiXCR; each CDR3 protein has one entry. The table includes roughly 42,000 distinct CDR3 sequences, 7.3% detected once. This clonotype has only a few counts. Germline V lookup: CDR1 LGHNA, CDR2 YNFKEQ. The length of the CDR3 is 20 residues. V shed 0 bases and J 4 bases; nucleotides not matched to a gene: 15. The gene calls are TRBV4-2 and TRBJ2-5; 12 bases align to TRBD2. The sequenced sample consisted of PBMCs or a T cell subset sorted from them (not recorded which). The receptor's source is a man younger than 30 who had mild COVID-19 (a few samples of this study predate the infection). Cell type and time point are not known. The chain's CDR3 is CASSQELAGGVGGVLETQYF. CDR3 DNA: TGTGCCAGCAGCCAAGAACTAGCGGGGGGAGTCGGCGGGGTACTAGAGACCCAGTACTTC.